A selection of T cell receptor beta chains follows, all from one sample in a study of OX40 agonist ivuxolimab in advanced cancers. Produced via immunoSEQ multiplex PCR; TCRdb's table is partial and in-frame only. This sample has 70,000 to 75,000 clones, with approximately 78% found just once. Sequences were derived from CD4+ or CD8+ T cells sorted from blood, sampled in a trial of the OX40 agonist ivuxolimab. These receptors were taken from an adult with an advanced solid tumor such as melanoma, head and neck, liver or kidney cancer. Each CDR3 is given with its conserved first and last residue. A D gene is named only where the DNA matches it firmly. Clone size appears in some rows only: once, few, many, or a class for an expanded clone.

v_call	clone_size	j_call	d_call	cdr3_aa	cdr3_nt
TRBV2	NA	TRBJ1-2	TRBD1	CASSPGTGSNGYTF	TGTGCCAGCAGCCCCGGGACAGGGTCAAATGGCTACACCTTC
TRBV11-2	NA	TRBJ2-7	NA	CASSLVVGSYEQYF	TGTGCCAGCAGCTTAGTGGTGGGGTCCTACGAGCAGTACTTC
TRBV6-1	NA	TRBJ2-1	TRBD1	CASSGDRLYNEQFF	TGTGCCAGCAGTGGGGACAGGCTCTACAATGAGCAGTTCTTC
TRBV5-1	few	TRBJ2-7	TRBD1	CASSLFAGQGGEQYF	TGCGCCAGCAGCTTGTTTGCGGGACAGGGAGGCGAGCAGTACTTC
TRBV2	NA	TRBJ2-7	NA	CASMRDVNFEQYF	TGTGCCAGCATGAGGGACGTCAACTTCGAGCAGTACTTC
TRBV6-1	NA	TRBJ1-6	NA	CASTQAGDSPLHF	TGTGCCAGCACCCAGGCCGGGGATTCACCCCTCCACTTT
TRBV7-2	NA	TRBJ2-5	TRBD1	CASSREPGQAGSKTQYF	TGTGCCAGCAGCCGAGAGCCGGGACAGGCAGGTTCGAAGACCCAGTACTTC
TRBV5-5	NA	TRBJ1-1	NA	CASSLMWEIANTEAFF	TGTGCCAGCAGCTTGATGTGGGAAATTGCGAACACTGAAGCTTTCTTT
TRBV2	NA	TRBJ2-5	TRBD2	CASSFGGETQYF	TGTGCCAGCAGTTTCGGGGGGGAGACCCAGTACTTC
TRBV28	NA	TRBJ1-3	NA	CASSPLSGKTGNTIYF	TGTGCCAGCAGTCCCCTTTCGGGGAAGACTGGAAACACCATATATTTT
TRBV4-1	NA	TRBJ2-1	NA	CASSQGYSSYNEQFF	TGCGCCAGCAGCCAGGGGTACAGCTCCTACAATGAGCAGTTCTTC
TRBV2	NA	TRBJ2-3	NA	CASSAWRDGRDTQYF	TGTGCCAGCAGTGCATGGCGGGATGGGAGAGATACGCAGTATTTT
TRBV4-1	few	TRBJ2-3	NA	CATSSSTGSYTDTQYF	TGCGCCACCAGCTCGTCGACAGGCTCCTACACAGATACGCAGTATTTT
TRBV6-1	NA	TRBJ1-3	NA	CASSGGILSGNTIYF	TGTGCCAGCAGTGGGGGTATTCTCTCTGGAAACACCATATATTTT
TRBV7-9	NA	TRBJ2-5	TRBD1	CASSQGGTGRGETQYF	TGTGCCAGCAGCCAAGGTGGGACAGGCAGAGGGGAGACCCAGTACTTC
TRBV28	NA	TRBJ1-4	NA	CASSLFRPRGEKLFF	TGTGCCAGCAGTTTATTTAGGCCGAGGGGAGAAAAACTGTTTTTT
TRBV19	NA	TRBJ2-1	TRBD2	CASSLAGSARNEQFF	TGTGCCAGTAGTTTAGCGGGATCCGCCAGGAATGAGCAGTTCTTC
TRBV2	few	TRBJ1-1	NA	CASSEAYGRASEAFF	TGTGCCAGCAGTGAAGCCTATGGGAGGGCTTCCGAAGCTTTCTTT
TRBV28	NA	TRBJ1-1	TRBD1	CASSSGTADTEAFF	TGTGCCAGCAGTTCCGGGACAGCGGACACTGAAGCTTTCTTT
TRBV7-6	NA	TRBJ2-3	NA	CASSLGASIGTDTQYF	TGTGCCAGCAGCTTAGGGGCTAGCATCGGCACAGATACGCAGTATTTT
TRBV2	NA	TRBJ1-5	NA	CASSVEGSDQPQHF	TGTGCCAGCAGTGTAGAGGGGAGCGATCAGCCCCAGCATTTT
TRBV19	NA	TRBJ1-2	NA	CASSIGSGSLTGYTF	TGTGCCAGTAGTATCGGTTCAGGGTCCTTAACGGGCTACACCTTC